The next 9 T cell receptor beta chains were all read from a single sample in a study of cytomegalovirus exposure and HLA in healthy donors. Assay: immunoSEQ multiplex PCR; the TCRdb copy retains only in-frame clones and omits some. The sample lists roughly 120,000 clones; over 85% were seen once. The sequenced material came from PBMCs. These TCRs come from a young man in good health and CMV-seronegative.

CDR3 loop: CASSLMSLSSYEQYF. The CDR3 nucleotides are TGTGCCAGCAGCTTAATGTCGCTCAGCTCCTACGAGCAGTACTTC. This chain joins TRBV7-3 and TRBJ2-7; D call uncertain. Germline values: CDR1 SGHTA, CDR2 FQGTGA. The CDR3 length is 15 residues. Trimming took off 1 base at V and 0 bases at J, with 10 bases between the two ends.

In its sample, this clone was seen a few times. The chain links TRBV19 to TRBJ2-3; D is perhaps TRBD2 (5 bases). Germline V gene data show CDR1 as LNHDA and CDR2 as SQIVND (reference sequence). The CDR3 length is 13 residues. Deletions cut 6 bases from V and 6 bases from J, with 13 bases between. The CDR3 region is CASRPTGKDTQYF. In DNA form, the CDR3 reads TGTGCCAGTAGACCGACCGGGAAGGATACGCAGTATTTT.

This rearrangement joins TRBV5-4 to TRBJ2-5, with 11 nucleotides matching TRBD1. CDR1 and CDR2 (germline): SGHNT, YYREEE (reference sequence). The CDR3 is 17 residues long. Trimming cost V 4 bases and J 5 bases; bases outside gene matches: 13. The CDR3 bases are TGTGCCAGCAGCATCGGGCCGGGACAGGGGGGACGTGAGACCCAGTACTTC. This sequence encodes CASSIGPGQGGRETQYF.

CDR3 sequence reads: CASSRFPKAPDSPLHF. The CDR3 DNA follows: TGCGCCAGCAGCAGATTCCCTAAAGCCCCCGATTCACCCCTCCACTTT. This chain joins TRBV4-1 and TRBJ1-6; D gene uncertain. Germline assignment: CDR1 MGHRA and CDR2 YSYEKL. The CDR3 is 16 residues long. Trimming shortened V by 5 bases and J by 8 bases, and 19 bases separated the two germline ends.

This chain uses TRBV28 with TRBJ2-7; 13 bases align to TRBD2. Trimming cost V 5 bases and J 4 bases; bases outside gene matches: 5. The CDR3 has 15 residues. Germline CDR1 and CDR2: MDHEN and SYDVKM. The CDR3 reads CASSTGTSGAYEQYF. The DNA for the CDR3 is TGTGCCAGCAGTACCGGGACTAGCGGGGCATACGAGCAGTACTTC.

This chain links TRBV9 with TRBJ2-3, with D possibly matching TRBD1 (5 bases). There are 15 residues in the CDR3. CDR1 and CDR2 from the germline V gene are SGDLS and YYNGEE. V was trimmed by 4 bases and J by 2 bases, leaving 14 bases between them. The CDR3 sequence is CASSPRTSTTDTQYF. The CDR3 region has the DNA TGTGCCAGCAGCCCCCGGACATCAACCACAGATACGCAGTATTTT.

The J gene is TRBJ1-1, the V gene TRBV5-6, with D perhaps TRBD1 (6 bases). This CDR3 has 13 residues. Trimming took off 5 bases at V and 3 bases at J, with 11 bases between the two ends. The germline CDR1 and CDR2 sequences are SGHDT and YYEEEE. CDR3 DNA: TGTGCCAGCAGGTCCGCAGGGGACACTGAAGCTTTCTTT. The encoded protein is CASRSAGDTEAFF. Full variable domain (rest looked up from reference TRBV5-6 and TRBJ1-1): DAGVTQSPTHLIKTRGQQVTLRCSPKSGHDTVSWYQQALGQGPQFIFQYYEEEERQRGNFPDRFSGHQFPNYSSELNVNALLLGDSALYLCASRSAGDTEAFFGQGTRLTVV.

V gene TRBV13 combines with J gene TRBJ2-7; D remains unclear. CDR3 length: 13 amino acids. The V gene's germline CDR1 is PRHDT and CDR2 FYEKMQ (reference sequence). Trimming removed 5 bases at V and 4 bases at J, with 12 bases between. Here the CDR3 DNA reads TGTGCCAGCAGCCCGACACCTCGGTACGAGCAGTACTTC. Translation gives CASSPTPRYEQYF.

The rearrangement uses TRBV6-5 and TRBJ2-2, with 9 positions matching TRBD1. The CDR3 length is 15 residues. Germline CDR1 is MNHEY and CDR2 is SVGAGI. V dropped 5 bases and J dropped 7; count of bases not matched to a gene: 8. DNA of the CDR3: TGTGCCAGCAGTCCCTTGGGACAGGGTAACGGGGAGCTGTTTTTT. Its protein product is CASSPLGQGNGELFF.